This T cell receptor beta chain derives from a study of OX40 agonist ivuxolimab in advanced cancers. Across the study: Intravenous ivuxolimab at 0.01 to 10 mg/kg was given to patients every 2 weeks.

This CDR3 has 13 amino acids. V was pared by 2 bases and J by 11 bases, with 15 bases between. CDR1 is WNHNN, CDR2 SYGVQD, per germline (reference sequence). Method: immunoSEQ multiplex PCR; TCRdb's copy keeps in-frame clones and lacks some. The sample shows more than 65,000 clones, 88% of them seen only once. The chain employs TRBV10-1 and TRBJ1-1; D might be TRBD1 (6 bases). The starting material was CD4+ or CD8+ T cells sorted from blood, obtained in a trial of the OX40 agonist ivuxolimab. The source is an adult with an advanced solid tumor such as melanoma, head and neck, liver or kidney cancer. The CDR3 DNA sequence: TGCGCCAGCAGTGAGACGGCAGGGGCTGGGGCTTTCTTT. This sequence encodes CASSETAGAGAFF.